The 8 T cell receptor beta chains in this list originate from one sample, sequenced in a study of monozygotic twins with inflammatory bowel disease. TCRdb reanalyzed the 5' RACE reads and collapses them to one entry per CDR3 protein, without DNA. The table lists some 170,000 distinct CDR3 sequences. Source material: blood. The receptors originated from a human donor with ulcerative colitis or Crohn's disease, or a healthy co-twin of an affected twin (not recorded which).

The chain carries TRBV4-3 and TRBJ2-7; TCRdb names TRBD2, which stays unverified in the absence of DNA. Germline V gene sequence: CDR1 LGHNA, CDR2 YSLEER. The CDR3 covers 16 residues. The CDR3 sequence is CASSHSLAGTSYEQYF.

V usage is TRBV29-1 and J usage is TRBJ2-1; TCRdb gives TRBD2 as the D gene, but with no DNA this cannot be confirmed. Germline V lookup: CDR1 SQVTM, CDR2 ANQGSEA. This CDR3 contains 13 residues. CDR3 sequence reads: CSVPSGSYNEQFF.

This sequence joins TRBV6-5 and TRBJ1-1. This CDR3 is built from 14 residues. From germline, CDR1 is MNHEY and CDR2 SVGAGI. CDR3 amino acids: CASRYRQRNTEAFF.

The chain links TRBV7-3 to TRBJ2-1; as DNA is missing, the TRBD1 call by TCRdb cannot be tested. The germline CDR1 and CDR2 sequences are SGHTA and FQGTGA. This CDR3 has 15 residues. The CDR3: CASSFSGHKDNEQFF.

This sequence joins TRBV5-1 and TRBJ2-1; TCRdb's assignment of TRBD1 cannot be checked, as there is no DNA. The length of the CDR3 is 16 residues. Germline CDR1 reads SGHRS; CDR2 reads YFSETQ. The CDR3 region is CASSWTGTGAYNEQFF.

This CDR3 is CSVGGGARYEQYF. The V call is TRBV29-1, the J call TRBJ2-7; no DNA is available, so the TRBD1 call from TCRdb remains unchecked. The CDR3 contains 13 residues. Germline loops: CDR1 SQVTM, CDR2 ANQGSEA.

This chain joins TRBV7-2 and TRBJ2-7; TCRdb lists TRBD2, though no DNA is available to test this call. The CDR3 consists of 16 residues. CDR1 SGHTA and CDR2 FQGNSA come from the germline V gene. This chain's CDR3 is CASSLDGTSGSYEQYF.

The chain carries TRBV7-6 and TRBJ2-7. This CDR3 has 13 residues. CDR1 and CDR2 (germline): SGHVS, FNYEAQ. CDR3 amino acids: CASSSTSSYEQYF.